These 20 T cell receptor beta chains share one sample of origin, sequenced in a study of radiation and T cells in renal cell carcinoma. Described time point: blood 4 weeks post-SBRT, at nephrectomy. As to treatment: 15 Gy SBRT to primary tumor, nephrectomy 4 weeks later. Repertoires were generated with immunoSEQ multiplex PCR, while TCRdb's copy carries only in-frame clones and drops some. The data contain around 180,000 clones, around 89% of them seen just once; the ten biggest clones take up roughly 12%. This sample comprised blood, obtained from a patient whose treatment included radiotherapy and nephrectomy. The receptors shown here come from a woman aged 50 to 60 with renal cell carcinoma.

The CDR3 coding sequence is TGCGCCAGCAGCCAAGAGAGGACAGCCTATTACTATGGCTACACCTTC. It codes for CASSQERTAYYYGYTF. The chain recombines TRBV4-1 with TRBJ1-2, with D possibly TRBD1 on 6 matching bases. The germline CDR1 and CDR2 sequences are MGHRA and YSYEKL. Trimming cost V 0 bases and J 3 bases, with 14 bases left between them. This CDR3 contains 16 residues.

This chain connects TRBV11-3 to TRBJ2-6; 10 bases are shared with TRBD1. The length of the CDR3 is 16 residues. In germline, CDR1 is SGHNT, CDR2 YENEEA. Trimming at V came to 4 bases and at J to 1 base, leaving 1 base not matched to a gene. The CDR3 coding sequence is TGTGCCAGCAGCTGGACAGGGGGATCTGGGGCCAACGTCCTGACTTTC. It translates to CASSWTGGSGANVLTF.

This chain connects TRBV9 to TRBJ1-6; a possible D gene is TRBD1 (5 bases). The germline CDR1 and CDR2 sequences are SGDLS and YYNGEE. The CDR3 extends over 14 amino acids. V was trimmed by 3 bases and J by 8 bases, leaving 12 bases between them. The CDR3 reads CASSAGREDSPLHF. CDR3 bases: TGTGCCAGCAGCGCGGGACGGGAGGATTCACCCCTCCACTTT.

The V and J genes are TRBV7-2 and TRBJ1-5; D gene unclear. V was clipped by 0 bases and J by 7 bases, with 13 bases between them. Germline V gene data show CDR1 as SGHTA and CDR2 as FQGNSA. This CDR3 region has 15 residues. The CDR3 reads CASSLAIGFSQPQHF. The CDR3 DNA follows: TGTGCCAGCAGCTTAGCGATAGGGTTCAGCCAGCCCCAGCATTTT.

The gene calls are TRBV29-1 and TRBJ2-5, with 10 bases identical to TRBD2. The V gene's germline CDR1 is SQVTM and CDR2 ANQGSEA. V shed 8 bases, J shed 2 bases, and the junction held 17 bases outside the gene matches. There are 17 residues in the CDR3. In DNA form, the CDR3 reads TGCAGCCCCCGGCTAGCGGGGGAGACAAACCTACAAGAGACCCAGTACTTC. Its translation is CSPRLAGETNLQETQYF.

This clone was detected once. This chain links TRBV5-1 with TRBJ2-2; D might be TRBD1 or TRBD2, each matching 5 bases. Germline CDR1 SGHRS, CDR2 YFSETQ. This CDR3 contains 15 residues. The germline V and J ends were trimmed by 8 bases and 2 bases, with 16 bases remaining between them. The CDR3 DNA reads as TGCGCCAGTCGAACCGGGGCGGCCAACACCGGGGAGCTGTTTTTT. Translated, it gives CASRTGAANTGELFF.

A word on this clone: Other DNA sequences in the sample encode the same CDR3. This chain links TRBV5-1 with TRBJ2-2; 9 bases map to TRBD1. This CDR3 contains 14 residues. Germline V gene data show CDR1 as SGHRS and CDR2 as YFSETQ. V shed 0 bases and J 7 bases; nucleotides not matched to a gene: 1. CDR3 in DNA: TGCGCCAGCAGCTTGGGACAGGGGGGCGGGGAGCTGTTTTTT. Its protein is CASSLGQGGGELFF.

The CDR3 loop reads CASSGSNEQFF. CDR3 in DNA: TGTGCCAGCAGCGGATCTAATGAGCAGTTCTTC. V is TRBV9 and J is TRBJ2-1; no firm D call. CDR1 and CDR2 (germline): SGDLS, YYNGEE. V was shortened by 3 bases and J by 7 bases, with 5 bases between the two germline ends. There are 11 residues in the CDR3.

This sequence joins TRBV7-9 and TRBJ1-2; no clear D. V was clipped by 2 bases and J by 7 bases, with 14 bases between them. CDR3 length: 14 amino acids. Looked up from germline, CDR1 is SEHNR and CDR2 is FQNEAQ (reference sequence). CDR3 protein: CASSLRQGSGGYTF. The CDR3, as DNA: TGTGCCAGCAGCTTACGGCAAGGGTCCGGTGGCTACACCTTC.

Only a few counts were recorded for this clone. The chain uses TRBV6-5 and TRBJ1-2; no clear D. Trimming took 0 bases from V and 6 from J, leaving 11 bases between them. The CDR3 sequence is 14 residues long. Germline CDR1 is MNHEY and CDR2 is SVGAGI. The CDR3 here is CASSYSKGKDGYTF. Here the CDR3 DNA reads TGTGCCAGCAGTTACTCGAAAGGGAAGGATGGCTACACCTTC.

This chain uses TRBV6-1 with TRBJ1-4, with D unresolved. Germline values: CDR1 MNHNS, CDR2 SASEGT. Between the trimmed V and J ends, which lost 4 bases and 2 bases, there was a span of 11 bases. This CDR3 comprises 15 residues. The CDR3 sequence is CASSADGFTNEKLFF. In nucleotides, the CDR3 is TGTGCCAGCAGTGCGGACGGCTTTACTAATGAAAAACTGTTTTTT.

This clone was counted between two and nine times. This chain links TRBV19 with TRBJ2-7; D gene uncertain. Trimming removed 5 bases from V and 7 bases from J, with 12 bases in between. This CDR3 comprises 12 residues. Germline loops: CDR1 LNHDA, CDR2 SQIVND (reference sequence). Here the CDR3 reads CASSRSGWEQYF. CDR3 nucleotide sequence: TGTGCCAGTAGTCGGTCCGGGTGGGAGCAGTACTTC.

This chain joins TRBV5-6 and TRBJ2-3; 12 nucleotides align to TRBD1. Trimming took 3 bases from V and 4 from J; bases not matched to a gene: 9. The CDR3 consists of 17 residues. Germline-derived CDR1 and CDR2 are SGHDT and YYEEEE. The CDR3 DNA sequence: TGTGCCAGCAGCTGGCCTACCGGGACAGGGGGCGCAGATACGCAGTATTTT. Translation: CASSWPTGTGGADTQYF. The entire variable domain, with the rest obtained from reference TRBV5-6 and TRBJ2-3, is as follows: DAGVTQSPTHLIKTRGQQVTLRCSPKSGHDTVSWYQQALGQGPQFIFQYYEEEERQRGNFPDRFSGHQFPNYSSELNVNALLLGDSALYLCASSWPTGTGGADTQYFGPGTRLTVL.

The V gene is TRBV7-2, the J gene TRBJ1-5, with D unresolved. The CDR3 sequence is 14 residues long. The V and J ends lost 5 bases and 0 bases respectively, with 8 bases between them. Per the germline V gene, CDR1 is SGHTA and CDR2 is FQGNSA. CDR3 sequence (DNA): TGTGCCAGCAGCGGTGGGGATAGCAATCAGCCCCAGCATTTT. The encoded protein is CASSGGDSNQPQHF.

There are a few counts of this clone. The rearrangement links TRBV4-3 to TRBJ1-1, with D possibly matching TRBD1 (5 bases). The CDR3 is made up of 15 amino acids. CDR1 LGHNA and CDR2 YSLEER come from the germline V gene. V was trimmed by 4 bases and J by 2 bases, leaving 14 bases between them. CDR3 DNA: TGCGCCAGCAGCCCTGGAGCGACAGTCAACACTGAAGCTTTCTTT. This encodes CASSPGATVNTEAFF.

The rearrangement uses TRBV6-1 and TRBJ2-3; the D gene is possibly TRBD2 (6 bases). Germline V gene sequence: CDR1 MNHNS, CDR2 SASEGT. The CDR3 consists of 12 residues. The ends were cut back, 10 bases at V and 11 bases at J, with 19 bases in the middle. CDR3 in DNA: TGTGCCACCCGGGACTGGGGCTGGGAGCAGTATTTT. Protein sequence: CATRDWGWEQYF.

The genes are TRBV7-2 and TRBJ1-5; TRBD1 agrees at 9 bases. Germline CDR1 reads SGHTA; CDR2 reads FQGNSA. The J segment lost 4 bases and the V segment lost 5 bases, leaving 6 bases of the junction unmatched. The length of the CDR3 is 15 residues. The CDR3 reads CASSPGGQGNQPQHF. In nucleotides, the CDR3 is TGTGCCAGCAGCCCGGGGGGACAGGGTAATCAGCCCCAGCATTTT.

This clone was seen a handful of times. V and J are TRBV5-1 and TRBJ2-5; D is uncertain. With 2 bases removed from V and 1 base from J, the gap between germline ends came to 0 bases. Per the germline V gene, CDR1 is SGHRS and CDR2 is YFSETQ. CDR3 size: 11 residues. CDR3 residues: CASSFQETQYF. CDR3 bases: TGCGCCAGCAGCTTCCAAGAGACCCAGTACTTC.

J is TRBJ1-2 and V is TRBV5-1, with TRBD1 matching over 8 bases. This CDR3 comprises 16 residues. The junction had 6 bases not matched to a gene; V was cut back by 0 bases and J by 2 bases. The germline CDR1 and CDR2 sequences are SGHRS and YFSETQ. The CDR3 DNA reads TGCGCCAGCAGCTTGGGGGGGACAGGAACGAACTATGGCTACACCTTC. This sequence encodes CASSLGGTGTNYGYTF.

The chain uses TRBV6-1 and TRBJ1-6; D not resolved. There are 15 residues in the CDR3. Trimming left V 3 bases short and J 18 bases short, with 24 bases between. From germline, CDR1 is MNHNS and CDR2 SASEGT. Here the CDR3 reads CASSEVIWGSELSHF. Written as DNA, the CDR3 is TGTGCCAGCAGTGAGGTCATTTGGGGTTCGGAACTAAGCCACTTT.